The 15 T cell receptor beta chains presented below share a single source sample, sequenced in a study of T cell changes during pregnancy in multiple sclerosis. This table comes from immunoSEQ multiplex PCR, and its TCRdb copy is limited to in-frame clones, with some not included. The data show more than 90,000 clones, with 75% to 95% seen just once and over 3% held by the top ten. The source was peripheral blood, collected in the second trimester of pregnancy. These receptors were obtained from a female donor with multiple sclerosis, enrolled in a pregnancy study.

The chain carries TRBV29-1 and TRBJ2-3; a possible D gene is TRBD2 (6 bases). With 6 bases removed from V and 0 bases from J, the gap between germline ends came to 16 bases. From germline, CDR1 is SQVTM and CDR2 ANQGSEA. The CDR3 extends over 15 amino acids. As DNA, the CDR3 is TGCAGCGTCCAGATCCTTAGCGGTAGCACAGATACGCAGTATTTT. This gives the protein CSVQILSGSTDTQYF.

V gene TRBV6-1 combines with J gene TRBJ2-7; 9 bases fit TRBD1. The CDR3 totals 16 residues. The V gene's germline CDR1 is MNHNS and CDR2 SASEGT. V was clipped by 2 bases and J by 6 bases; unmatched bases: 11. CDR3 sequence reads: CASSEIPTGGRFEQYF. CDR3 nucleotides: TGTGCCAGCAGTGAAATTCCGACAGGGGGTCGCTTCGAGCAGTACTTC.

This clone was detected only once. The CDR3 DNA reads TGTGCCAGCAGCTTGAGCAGGGCGGATGAAAAACTGTTTTTT. This gives the protein CASSLSRADEKLFF. The chain is built from TRBV5-6 and TRBJ1-4; possible D gene TRBD1, 5 bases. Trimming took 1 base from V and 6 from J, leaving 10 bases between them. This CDR3 region has 14 residues. CDR1 SGHDT and CDR2 YYEEEE come from the germline V gene.

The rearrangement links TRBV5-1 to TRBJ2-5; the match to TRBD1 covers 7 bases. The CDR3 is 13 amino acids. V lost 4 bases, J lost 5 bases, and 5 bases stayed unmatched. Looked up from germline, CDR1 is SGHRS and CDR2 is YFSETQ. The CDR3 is CASSLGQSETQYF. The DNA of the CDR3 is TGCGCCAGCAGCCTGGGACAGAGCGAGACCCAGTACTTC.

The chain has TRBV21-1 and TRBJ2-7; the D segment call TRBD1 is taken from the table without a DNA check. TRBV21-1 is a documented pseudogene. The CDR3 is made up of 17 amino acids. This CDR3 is CASSNVTANSRTYEQYF. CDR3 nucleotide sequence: TGTGCCAGCAGCAACGTGACAGCCAACTCACGAACCTACGAGCAGTACTTC.

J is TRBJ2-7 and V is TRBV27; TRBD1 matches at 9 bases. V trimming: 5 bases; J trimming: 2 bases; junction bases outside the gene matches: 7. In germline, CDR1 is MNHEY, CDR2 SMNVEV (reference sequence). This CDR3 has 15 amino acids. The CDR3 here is CASSLPGQGPYEQYF. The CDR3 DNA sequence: TGTGCCAGCAGTCTACCGGGACAGGGTCCCTACGAGCAGTACTTC.

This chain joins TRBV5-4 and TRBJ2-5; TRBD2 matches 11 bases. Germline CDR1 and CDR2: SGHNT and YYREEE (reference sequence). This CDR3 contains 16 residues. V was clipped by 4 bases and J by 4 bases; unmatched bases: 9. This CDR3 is CASSPTLAGGRETQYF. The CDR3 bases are TGTGCCAGCAGCCCTACCCTAGCGGGAGGACGAGAGACCCAGTACTTC.

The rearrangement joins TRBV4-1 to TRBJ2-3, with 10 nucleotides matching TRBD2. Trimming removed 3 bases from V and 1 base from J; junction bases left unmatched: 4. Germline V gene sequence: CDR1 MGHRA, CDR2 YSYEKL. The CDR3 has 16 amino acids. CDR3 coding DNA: TGCGCCAGCAGCCATTTAAGCGGGGGGGGCACAGATACGCAGTATTTT. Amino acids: CASSHLSGGGTDTQYF.

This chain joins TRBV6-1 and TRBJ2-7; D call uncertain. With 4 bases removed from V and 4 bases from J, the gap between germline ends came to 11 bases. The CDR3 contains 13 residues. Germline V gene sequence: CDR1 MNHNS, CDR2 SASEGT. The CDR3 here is CASSALGRYEQYF. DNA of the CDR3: TGTGCCAGCAGTGCGTTGGGCAGATACGAGCAGTACTTC.

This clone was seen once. CDR3 sequence: CASSLGSTYGYTF. Written as DNA, the CDR3 is TGTGCCAGCAGCCTGGGCAGTACCTATGGCTACACCTTC. V and J are TRBV6-6 and TRBJ1-2; unclear D gene. V dropped 6 bases and J dropped 4 bases, with 12 bases sitting between them. This CDR3 has 13 amino acids. The V gene's germline CDR1 is MNHNY and CDR2 SVGAGI (reference sequence).

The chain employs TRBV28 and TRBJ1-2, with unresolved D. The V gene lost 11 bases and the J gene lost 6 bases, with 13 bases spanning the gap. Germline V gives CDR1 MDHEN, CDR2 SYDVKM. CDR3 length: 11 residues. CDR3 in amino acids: CACWATHGYTF. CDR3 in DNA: TGTGCCTGTTGGGCTACCCATGGCTACACCTTC.

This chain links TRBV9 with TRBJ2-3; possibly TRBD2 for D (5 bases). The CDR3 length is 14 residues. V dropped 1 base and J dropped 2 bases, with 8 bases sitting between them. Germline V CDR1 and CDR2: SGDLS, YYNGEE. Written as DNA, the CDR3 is TGTGCCAGCAGCGTAACGGGAACCACAGATACGCAGTATTTT. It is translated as CASSVTGTTDTQYF.

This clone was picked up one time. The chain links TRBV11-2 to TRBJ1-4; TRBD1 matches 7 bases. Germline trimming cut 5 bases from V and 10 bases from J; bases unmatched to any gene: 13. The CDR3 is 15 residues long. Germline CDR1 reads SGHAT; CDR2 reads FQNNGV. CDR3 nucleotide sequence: TGTGCCAGCAGCCACAGGGGCGACATGGGTGGAAAACTGTTTTTT. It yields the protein CASSHRGDMGGKLFF.

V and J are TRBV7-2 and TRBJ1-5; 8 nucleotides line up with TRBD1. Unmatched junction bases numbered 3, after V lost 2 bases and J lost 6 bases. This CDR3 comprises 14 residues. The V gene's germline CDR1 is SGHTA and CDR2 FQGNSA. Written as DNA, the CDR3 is TGTGCCAGCAGCTTATCAGGGGGCGGTCAGCCCCAGCATTTT. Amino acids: CASSLSGGGQPQHF.

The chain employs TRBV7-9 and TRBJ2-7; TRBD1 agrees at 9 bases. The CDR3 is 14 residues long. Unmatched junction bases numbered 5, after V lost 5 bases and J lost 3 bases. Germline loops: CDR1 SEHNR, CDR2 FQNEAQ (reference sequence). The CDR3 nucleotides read TGTGCCAGCAGCGGGGGACAGGGAAACTACGAGCAGTACTTC. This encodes CASSGGQGNYEQYF.